A selection of T cell receptor beta chains follows, all from one sample in a study of T cell repertoires in cytomegalovirus infection. TCRdb passed the reads through MiXCR, listing each CDR3 protein once. The table shows a few hundred thousand distinct CDR3 sequences, with 40% occurring only once. What these receptors recognize is not known. The sample in question was cultured PBMCs, obtained from culture after CMV antigen stimulation. All receptors come from a human donor in good health (CMV status not recorded). Some clones in this sample may be carry-over from other donors' samples. Each CDR3 is given with its conserved first and last residue. The D gene is left open where the match is weak. Size tells how often a clone was seen (once, few, many) or the class of an expanded clone, and some rows leave it out.

j_call | clone_size | v_call | d_call | cdr3_aa | cdr3_nt
TRBJ2-5 | . | TRBV20-1 | . | CSAHGRRPKETQYF | TGCAGTGCTCACGGCCGGAGGCCAAAAGAGACCCAGTACTTC
TRBJ2-7 | . | TRBV3-1 | TRBD1 | CASRSRTGGHEQYF | TGTGCCAGCAGAAGTCGGACAGGGGGACACGAGCAGTACTTC
TRBJ1-1 | . | TRBV7-9 | . | CASSSAGEGRNTEAFF | TGTGCCAGCAGCTCCGCCGGGGAGGGCAGGAACACTGAAGCTTTCTTT
TRBJ2-1 | few | TRBV5-4 | TRBD2 | CASSLDGGEDYNEQFF | TGTGCCAGCAGCCTAGATGGGGGGGAGGACTACAATGAGCAGTTCTTC
TRBJ2-7 | many | TRBV7-2 | . | CASSPTRSLYEQYF | TGTGCCAGCAGCCCTACCCGGTCTCTGTACGAGCAGTACTTC
TRBJ2-7 | few | TRBV5-1 | TRBD1 | CASSHRDSRYEQYF | TGCGCCAGCAGCCACCGGGACAGTCGCTACGAGCAGTACTTC
TRBJ1-2 | . | TRBV20-1 | . | CSARAGTTANYGYTF | TGCAGTGCTAGAGCCGGAACAACCGCTAACTATGGCTACACCTTC
TRBJ1-4 | few | TRBV6-1 | . | CASSERWSGHGEKLFF | TGTGCCAGCAGTGAACGATGGTCAGGGCATGGTGAAAAACTGTTTTTT
TRBJ1-5 | . | TRBV12-3/TRBV12-4 | . | CASSQTGTQHF | TGTGCCAGCAGCCAAACAGGGACCCAGCATTTT
TRBJ2-3 | . | TRBV12-3/TRBV12-4 | . | CASTELSSTDTQYF | TGTGCCAGCACCGAACTATCTAGCACAGATACGCAGTATTTT
TRBJ2-2 | . | TRBV19 | TRBD1 | CASSTGTGIHTGELFF | TGTGCCAGTAGTACCGGGACAGGGATCCACACCGGGGAGCTGTTTTTT
TRBJ2-3 | . | TRBV20-1 | . | CSAPFLAHTQYF | TGCAGTGCTCCGTTCCTAGCCCATACGCAGTATTTT
TRBJ2-1 | . | TRBV7-9 | . | CASSPPEGPPVQFF | TGTGCCAGCAGCCCCCCGGAGGGGCCGCCCGTGCAGTTCTTC
TRBJ1-5 | many | TRBV7-2 | . | CASSNTGFNQPQHF | TGTGCCAGCAGCAATACAGGGTTCAATCAGCCCCAGCATTTT
TRBJ1-6 | . | TRBV7-6 | . | CASSLLTRMDSPLHF | TGTGCCAGCAGCCTCCTGACAAGAATGGACTCACCCCTCCACTTT
TRBJ2-1 | . | TRBV7-6 | . | CASSSPSRGSRSYNEQFF | TGTGCCAGCAGCTCTCCTTCCAGGGGATCCCGCTCCTACAATGAGCAGTTCTTC
TRBJ2-2 | few | TRBV25-1 | . | CANGMKEASGELFF | TGTGCCAACGGGATGAAGGAAGCTTCCGGGGAGCTGTTTTTT
TRBJ2-2 | many | TRBV7-2 | TRBD1 | CASSTDRAGELFF | TGTGCCAGCAGCACGGACAGGGCCGGGGAGCTGTTTTTT
TRBJ2-7 | once | TRBV27 | TRBD1 | CASSGTEDYEQYF | TGTGCCAGCAGCGGGACAGAAGATTACGAGCAGTACTTC
TRBJ1-5 | . | TRBV19 | . | CASTPGVNQPQHF | TGTGCCAGTACCCCGGGGGTCAATCAGCCCCAGCATTTT
TRBJ2-3 | . | TRBV7-2 | . | CASSLAPSPSTDTQYF | TGTGCCAGCAGCTTAGCGCCTAGCCCAAGCACAGATACGCAGTATTTT
TRBJ1-1 | . | TRBV6-5 | . | CASSYSPSLNTEAFF | TGTGCCAGCAGTTATAGTCCGAGTCTGAACACTGAAGCTTTCTTT
TRBJ2-5 | many | TRBV7-6 | TRBD2 | CASSSGLAEWETQYF | TGTGCCAGCAGCTCGGGACTAGCGGAGTGGGAGACCCAGTACTTC
TRBJ2-2 | . | TRBV10-3 | TRBD2 | CAISKAGGPSGELFF | TGTGCCATCAGTAAAGCGGGAGGGCCCTCCGGGGAGCTGTTTTTT
TRBJ2-7 | . | TRBV5-1 | . | CASSLGGYLVSPTIGAYF | TGCGCCAGCAGCTTGGGTGGCTACCTTGTCTCTCCTACGATCGGGGCGTACTTC
TRBJ1-5 | few | TRBV12-3/TRBV12-4 | TRBD1 | CASSGTGTNQPQHF | TGTGCCAGCAGTGGGACAGGGACCAATCAGCCCCAGCATTTT
TRBJ2-7 | many | TRBV7-2 | TRBD2 | CASRPSGGAGYEQYF | TGTGCCAGCAGGCCTAGCGGGGGGGCCGGCTACGAGCAGTACTTC
TRBJ2-7 | few | TRBV18 | . | CASSHRVGEQYF | TGTGCCAGCTCACACAGGGTTGGCGAGCAGTACTTC
TRBJ2-1 | . | TRBV5-1 | TRBD1 | CASSFRTGVYNEQFF | TGCGCCAGCAGCTTCCGGACAGGGGTCTACAATGAGCAGTTCTTC
TRBJ2-1 | . | TRBV5-6 | TRBD2 | CASSSGPSYNEQFF | TGTGCCAGCAGTAGCGGGCCCTCCTACAATGAGCAGTTCTTC
TRBJ1-6 | . | TRBV5-1 | . | CASSLNPRGPLHF | TGCGCCAGCAGCCTAAACCCGAGGGGGCCCCTCCACTTT
TRBJ2-1 | . | TRBV7-2 | TRBD2 | CASSPRLAGLNEQFF | TGTGCCAGCAGCCCGAGACTAGCGGGGTTGAATGAGCAGTTCTTC
TRBJ2-1 | . | TRBV7-8 | . | CASSSPGPLPEQFF | TGTGCCAGCAGCTCGCCTGGACCTCTTCCTGAGCAGTTCTTC
TRBJ2-1 | . | TRBV5-1 | . | CASSFSPGVTNEQFF | TGCGCCAGCAGCTTCTCTCCGGGAGTAACCAATGAGCAGTTCTTC
TRBJ2-1 | few | TRBV2 | . | CASRGNEQFF | TGTGCCAGCAGGGGGAATGAGCAGTTCTTC
TRBJ1-3 | few | TRBV7-6 | . | CASSLGIRAAGNTIYF | TGTGCCAGCAGCTTAGGTATCAGGGCGGCTGGAAACACCATATATTTT
TRBJ2-1 | . | TRBV28 | . | CASMGGGRAPYNEQFF | TGTGCCAGCATGGGGGGGGGGCGAGCTCCCTACAATGAGCAGTTCTTC
TRBJ1-6 | few | TRBV28 | . | CASSLQGGRSPLHF | TGTGCCAGCAGTCTACAGGGAGGTCGTTCACCCCTCCACTTT
TRBJ2-2 | few | TRBV28 | . | CASRALERAGELFF | TGTGCCAGCAGAGCCCTTGAGAGGGCCGGGGAGCTGTTTTTT
TRBJ2-3 | . | TRBV6-6 | TRBD2 | CASSGRTSGRTRSDTQYF | TGTGCCAGCAGTGGACGGACTAGCGGGAGGACGAGGTCAGATACGCAGTATTTT
TRBJ2-7 | . | TRBV19 | . | CAPEERYEVGEQYF | TGTGCCCCCGAAGAGCGATATGAGGTGGGCGAGCAGTACTTC
TRBJ2-3 | few | TRBV19 | TRBD1 | CASSIGRDRAQQYF | TGTGCCAGTAGTATAGGACGGGACAGGGCACAGCAGTATTTT
TRBJ1-1 | . | TRBV20-1 | TRBD1 | CSARDTGGLSTEAFF | TGCAGTGCTAGAGACACAGGGGGGTTGAGCACTGAAGCTTTCTTT
TRBJ1-1 | . | TRBV11-1 | TRBD1 | CASSPRSNRGGTEAFF | TGTGCCAGCAGCCCACGTTCTAACAGGGGAGGGACTGAAGCTTTCTTT
TRBJ1-1 | once | TRBV20-1 | . | CSVKRATEAFF | TGCAGTGTAAAGAGGGCCACTGAAGCTTTCTTT
TRBJ2-7 | few | TRBV7-2 | TRBD2 | CASSPVGLAGYEQYF | TGTGCCAGCAGCCCAGTGGGCCTAGCGGGCTACGAGCAGTACTTC
TRBJ2-3 | few | TRBV5-4 | . | CASSPDGPDTQYF | TGTGCCAGCAGCCCGGACGGCCCAGATACGCAGTATTTT
TRBJ2-7 | . | TRBV7-4 | . | CASSLVVGAAYEQYF | TGTGCCAGCAGCTTAGTGGTGGGAGCCGCCTACGAGCAGTACTTC
TRBJ2-7 | . | TRBV5-4 | . | CASSGDLGAYEQYF | TGTGCCAGCAGCGGAGATTTGGGTGCCTACGAGCAGTACTTC
TRBJ1-4 | . | TRBV20-1 | . | CSVKGWNNEKLFF | TGCAGTGTCAAGGGGTGGAATAATGAAAAACTGTTTTTT
TRBJ2-7 | few | TRBV12-3/TRBV12-4 | TRBD2 | CASGWAGGSYEQYF | TGTGCCAGCGGATGGGCGGGAGGGTCCTACGAGCAGTACTTC
TRBJ2-1 | . | TRBV12-3/TRBV12-4 | TRBD2 | CASSPSGGTYNEQFF | TGTGCCAGCAGCCCCAGCGGGGGCACCTACAATGAGCAGTTCTTC
TRBJ2-7 | many | TRBV7-6 | . | CASSLVGGPSSYEQYF | TGTGCCAGCAGCTTAGTTGGCGGGCCCAGCTCCTACGAGCAGTACTTC
TRBJ2-1 | . | TRBV7-2 | . | CASSRVRGHEQFF | TGTGCCAGCAGCCGGGTGCGCGGACATGAGCAGTTCTTC
TRBJ1-5 | . | TRBV6-5 | TRBD1 | CASSSDRSGNQPQHF | TGTGCCAGCAGCTCGGACAGGTCGGGCAATCAGCCCCAGCATTTT
TRBJ1-2 | . | TRBV10-3 | . | CAISLYTGANYGYTF | TGTGCCATCAGTCTTTACACGGGGGCTAACTATGGCTACACCTTC
TRBJ2-5 | . | TRBV5-4 | TRBD1 | CASSLQGVAETQYF | TGTGCCAGCAGCTTGCAGGGGGTGGCAGAGACCCAGTACTTC
TRBJ2-7 | . | TRBV12-3/TRBV12-4 | . | CASSAAGTAYEQYF | TGTGCCAGCAGTGCAGCGGGTACAGCCTACGAGCAGTACTTC
TRBJ2-5 | few | TRBV7-2 | . | CASSPTRVAGQETQYF | TGTGCCAGCAGCCCCACGAGGGTCGCGGGGCAAGAGACCCAGTACTTC